This is a list of T cell receptor beta chains from one sample in a study of T cells expressing NK-cell markers. TCRdb processed the 5' RACE reads again and assigns one entry to each CDR3 protein, with no DNA. The listing contains roughly 450,000 distinct CDR3 sequences. The sample consisted of blood T cells: a sorted CD56 or NKG2C T cell subset, CD4+ or CD8+ T cells, or bulk PBMC T cells (not recorded which). Receptors were obtained from a woman aged 45-65 years in good health. The CDR3 runs from the conserved cysteine through the conserved F or W.

j_call,v_call,cdr3_aa
TRBJ2-6,TRBV7-9,CASSLTRGSGANVLTF
TRBJ1-5,TRBV20-1,CSAGTDSNQPQHF
TRBJ1-4,TRBV13,CASSLDAGRLFF
TRBJ2-5,TRBV11-1,CASSFGAKETQYF
TRBJ1-1,TRBV10-3,CASGQGPGTEAFF
TRBJ2-5,TRBV5-1,CASSLPGLATQETQYF
TRBJ1-6,TRBV6-5,CASSLTAAVNSPLHF
TRBJ2-4,TRBV12-3/TRBV12-4,CASSTYEGNIQYF
TRBJ1-1,TRBV3-1,CASSQDGSRGVAEAFF
TRBJ1-5,TRBV5-6,CASSLASYSNQPQHF
TRBJ2-1,TRBV12-3/TRBV12-4,CASSLALQNNEQFF
TRBJ2-3,TRBV12-3/TRBV12-4,CASSFELANQYF
TRBJ2-3,TRBV5-1,CASSHPTHTDTQYF
TRBJ2-1,TRBV7-9,CASSTASGRVNEQFF
TRBJ2-5,TRBV12-3/TRBV12-4,CASSFGGRETQYF
TRBJ2-2,TRBV18,CASSPMQTNTGELFF
TRBJ1-2,TRBV12-3/TRBV12-4,CASSLGAARRSYGYTF
TRBJ1-4,TRBV11-2,CASSLGTGFNEKLFF
TRBJ2-1,TRBV18,CASSPQGLAGSSEQFF
TRBJ2-3,TRBV5-1,CASSPTGVSTDTQYF
TRBJ1-3,TRBV18,CASSIGTVGNTIYF
TRBJ2-1,TRBV4-1,CASSQAPAPTGRVLSEQFF
TRBJ2-1,TRBV10-2,CASSDLGDSYNEQFF
TRBJ2-2,TRBV2,CASSGSGPRDTGELFF
TRBJ2-2,TRBV2,CASQLNTGELFF
TRBJ2-1,TRBV7-2,CASSPSFGAWQFF
TRBJ1-1,TRBV20-1,CSARRDSLNTEAFF
TRBJ2-2,TRBV6-1,CASSPVGTGELFF
TRBJ2-1,TRBV9,CASSLLMGLYNEQFF
TRBJ1-5,TRBV4-1,CASSRGTGGTRNQPQHF
TRBJ2-5,TRBV12-3/TRBV12-4,CASSLAISGLMQETQYF
TRBJ1-1,TRBV10-3,CAISEVGEAFF
TRBJ2-3,TRBV5-4,CASSLAGQGTSTDTQYF
TRBJ2-1,TRBV7-2,CASSIPSSGGRFF
TRBJ2-5,TRBV20-1,CSARDASGSVWTQYF
TRBJ2-1,TRBV5-1,CASSVGWGSGSIKGEQFF
TRBJ1-1,TRBV5-1,CASSLGQAKVEAFF
TRBJ2-2,TRBV24-1,CATSDQDRGNTGELFF
TRBJ2-2,TRBV4-1,CASRQGAVTGELFF
TRBJ2-5,TRBV4-2,CASSQLRSSGRAHETQYF
TRBJ1-1,TRBV19,CASSRRYTEAFF
TRBJ2-1,TRBV12-3/TRBV12-4,CASSLAEGAEQFF
TRBJ2-3,TRBV18,CASSAPGLAGGHDTQYF
TRBJ1-2,TRBV6-5,CASSYSGGHGYTF
TRBJ2-1,TRBV5-1,CASKDRLAGAPEQFF
TRBJ2-7,TRBV5-1,CASSLDPRPVPYEQYF
TRBJ2-1,TRBV5-1,CASSRGLHGYNEQFF
TRBJ2-5,TRBV9,CASSVTDSGETQYF
TRBJ2-1,TRBV7-2,CASSLAVNAQFF
TRBJ2-7,TRBV7-9,CASSPSGGGSYEQYF
TRBJ2-7,TRBV25-1,CASSGPRYEQYF
TRBJ2-1,TRBV20-1,CSARWDREYNEQFF
TRBJ2-7,TRBV24-1,CATSDTGGNLEQYF
TRBJ2-5,TRBV5-1,CASSLDTSGKETQYF